This T cell receptor (beta chain) was retrieved from a study of tumour-infiltrating T cells in Burkitt lymphoma. The germline gives CDR1 LGHNA, CDR2 YSLEER. V was cut by 1 base and J by 5 bases, with 14 bases left in between. The CDR3 loop spans 15 amino acids. The protocol was immunoSEQ multiplex PCR, while the TCRdb copy is restricted to in-frame clones and leaves out a portion. The table lists approximately 15,000 clones, 70% to 80% of them singletons, with under 2.5% in the top ten. This clonotype was obtained from a human donor with diffuse large B-cell lymphoma. V and J are TRBV4-3 and TRBJ1-2; D might be TRBD1 (6 bases). The sequencing sample was made of tumor tissue. The CDR3 nucleotides are TGCGCCAGCAGCCAAGGGCGCGGGACATCGTATGGCTACACCTTC. Its protein is CASSQGRGTSYGYTF.